This T cell receptor beta chain was identified in a study of metastatic and nonmetastatic thyroid tumors. On the study more broadly: Repertoire comparison spanned blood and tumor or nodule tissue of malignant and benign thyroid patients. The study's findings and limits: In both blood and tumor samples, TCR beta diversity was reported significantly higher for malignant than benign nodules.

TCRdb re-called the PCR reads with MiXCR. The sample has tens of thousands of clones, roughly 12% seen once. The germline CDR1 and CDR2 sequences are SGDLS and YYNGEE. Unmatched junction bases numbered 4, after V lost 3 bases and J lost 4 bases. The CDR3 consists of 15 residues. This clone came up many times. Antigen: not known. Thyroid surgery was preceded by no treatment in any patient. The TCR originated in a female donor with papillary thyroid cancer or a benign thyroid nodule (not recorded which). Some clones in this sample may be carry-over from other donors' samples. The chain combines TRBV9 with TRBJ2-3; 11 bases align to TRBD2. The sequencing input was blood. The chain's CDR3 is CASSAQLAGADTQYF. In nucleotides, the CDR3 is TGTGCCAGCAGCGCCCAACTAGCGGGAGCAGATACGCAGTATTTT.